This is a list of T cell receptor beta chains from one sample in a study of shared clonotypes between healthy human individuals. Using immunoSEQ multiplex PCR, the repertoire was profiled, and TCRdb retains in-frame clones only, with some absent. Of millions of clones listed, more than 90% are singletons. What was sequenced was naive CD4+ T cells sorted from blood. These receptors were obtained from a man aged 18 to 35 in good health. CDR3s include the opening cysteine and the closing phenylalanine or tryptophan. A D gene is named only where the DNA matches it firmly. The listing skips clone size in some rows; elsewhere it reads once, few, many or a size class.

cdr3_aa: CAWNRRISEKLFF
cdr3_nt: TGTGCCTGGAATCGCAGGATTTCTGAAAAACTGTTTTTT
clone_size: NA
d_call: NA
v_call: TRBV30
j_call: TRBJ1-4

cdr3_aa: CASSETSGGGETQYF
cdr3_nt: TGTGCCAGCAGCGAGACTAGCGGGGGGGGAGAGACCCAGTACTTC
clone_size: NA
d_call: TRBD2
v_call: TRBV6-1
j_call: TRBJ2-5

cdr3_aa: CASSQLSGVSYEQYF
cdr3_nt: TGTGCCAGCAGTCAACTATCAGGGGTATCCTACGAGCAGTACTTC
clone_size: once
d_call: NA
v_call: TRBV6-5
j_call: TRBJ2-7

cdr3_aa: CASSQVQGRPEAFF
cdr3_nt: TGCGCCAGCAGCCAAGTACAGGGACGCCCTGAAGCTTTCTTT
clone_size: NA
d_call: NA
v_call: TRBV4-1
j_call: TRBJ1-1

cdr3_aa: CASKGSGGNSYEQYF
cdr3_nt: TGTGCCAGTAAAGGTAGCGGGGGGAACTCCTACGAGCAGTACTTC
clone_size: NA
d_call: TRBD2
v_call: TRBV6-1
j_call: TRBJ2-7

cdr3_aa: CSVAAATTDTQYF
cdr3_nt: TGCAGCGTTGCCGCCGCGACCACGGATACGCAGTATTTT
clone_size: NA
d_call: NA
v_call: TRBV29-1
j_call: TRBJ2-3

cdr3_aa: CASSQESFPVNYGYTF
cdr3_nt: TGCGCCAGCAGCCAAGAAAGCTTCCCAGTTAACTATGGCTACACCTTC
clone_size: once
d_call: NA
v_call: TRBV4-1
j_call: TRBJ1-2

cdr3_aa: CASSQIIGLGATIYF
cdr3_nt: TGTGCCAGCAGCCAAATAATAGGGCTCGGGGCCACCATATATTTT
clone_size: NA
d_call: NA
v_call: TRBV11-2
j_call: TRBJ1-3

cdr3_aa: CASSLGARDTEAFF
cdr3_nt: TGTGCCAGCAGTTTAGGGGCGCGGGACACTGAAGCTTTCTTT
clone_size: NA
d_call: NA
v_call: TRBV28
j_call: TRBJ1-1

cdr3_aa: CASSRDSYGYTF
cdr3_nt: TGTGCCAGCAGCCGGGACAGCTATGGCTACACCTTC
clone_size: few
d_call: TRBD1
v_call: TRBV6-5
j_call: TRBJ1-2

cdr3_aa: CSARISNSKYF
cdr3_nt: TGCAGTGCTAGGATATCAAACTCGAAGTACTTC
clone_size: NA
d_call: NA
v_call: TRBV20-1
j_call: TRBJ2-7

cdr3_aa: CAWSSGIPAGGTQYF
cdr3_nt: TGTGCCTGGAGTTCAGGGATACCCGCTGGTGGTACGCAGTATTTT
clone_size: NA
d_call: NA
v_call: TRBV30
j_call: TRBJ2-3

cdr3_aa: CAISGLGENTQYF
cdr3_nt: TGTGCCATCAGTGGACTAGGGGAAAATACGCAGTATTTT
clone_size: NA
d_call: NA
v_call: TRBV10-3
j_call: TRBJ2-3

cdr3_aa: CASSGTSVGETQYF
cdr3_nt: TGTGCCAGCAGTGGGACTTCTGTAGGAGAGACCCAGTACTTC
clone_size: NA
d_call: NA
v_call: TRBV2
j_call: TRBJ2-5

cdr3_aa: CASSEDRAELYGYTF
cdr3_nt: TGTGCCAGCAGTGAAGACAGGGCTGAACTATATGGCTACACCTTC
clone_size: NA
d_call: NA
v_call: TRBV2
j_call: TRBJ1-2

cdr3_aa: CATSRGDTGLRYNEQFF
cdr3_nt: TGTGCCACCAGCAGAGGGGATACGGGACTACGATACAATGAGCAGTTCTTC
clone_size: NA
d_call: TRBD2
v_call: TRBV15
j_call: TRBJ2-1

cdr3_aa: CAISESMGLGQTYEQYF
cdr3_nt: TGTGCCATCAGTGAGTCGATGGGGCTTGGACAGACCTACGAGCAGTACTTC
clone_size: NA
d_call: NA
v_call: TRBV10-3
j_call: TRBJ2-7

cdr3_aa: CASSLTSSSYNEQFF
cdr3_nt: TGTGCCAGCAGCTTAACAAGCAGCTCCTACAATGAGCAGTTCTTC
clone_size: NA
d_call: NA
v_call: TRBV11-2
j_call: TRBJ2-1

cdr3_aa: CAISESPTYDATNEKLFF
cdr3_nt: TGTGCCATCAGTGAGTCCCCAACTTACGATGCAACTAATGAAAAACTGTTTTTT
clone_size: NA
d_call: NA
v_call: TRBV10-3
j_call: TRBJ1-4

cdr3_aa: CASSREGSYGYTF
cdr3_nt: TGTGCCAGCAGCCGGGAGGGCAGCTATGGCTACACCTTC
clone_size: NA
d_call: NA
v_call: TRBV5-4
j_call: TRBJ1-2

cdr3_aa: CASSYSSSRDGNTIYF
cdr3_nt: TGTGCCAGCAGTTACTCGTCGAGTCGTGACGGAAACACCATATATTTT
clone_size: NA
d_call: NA
v_call: TRBV6-5
j_call: TRBJ1-3

cdr3_aa: CASSPDGLAPYEQYF
cdr3_nt: TGTGCCAGCAGCCCGGATGGACTGGCACCCTACGAGCAGTACTTC
clone_size: NA
d_call: NA
v_call: TRBV6-5
j_call: TRBJ2-7

cdr3_aa: CASSPGLAGVFEQYF
cdr3_nt: TGCGCCAGCAGTCCGGGACTAGCGGGAGTATTTGAGCAGTACTTC
clone_size: NA
d_call: TRBD2
v_call: TRBV10-1
j_call: TRBJ2-7

cdr3_aa: CASSLRRTGSQDQPQHF
cdr3_nt: TGTGCCAGCAGCTTGCGGCGCACAGGGAGTCAGGATCAGCCCCAGCATTTT
clone_size: NA
d_call: NA
v_call: TRBV5-6
j_call: TRBJ1-5

cdr3_aa: CASSRNREETQYF
cdr3_nt: TGTGCCAGTAGTAGAAACAGGGAAGAGACCCAGTACTTC
clone_size: NA
d_call: NA
v_call: TRBV19
j_call: TRBJ2-5

cdr3_aa: CASSQDSGGNQPQHF
cdr3_nt: TGCGCCAGCAGCCAAGACTCCGGGGGTAATCAGCCCCAGCATTTT
clone_size: NA
d_call: NA
v_call: TRBV4-3
j_call: TRBJ1-5

cdr3_aa: CASSLQGFTEAFF
cdr3_nt: TGTGCCAGCAGCTTACAGGGTTTCACTGAAGCTTTCTTT
clone_size: NA
d_call: NA
v_call: TRBV7-9
j_call: TRBJ1-1

cdr3_aa: CASSLQGAGEQYF
cdr3_nt: TGTGCCAGCAGTCTACAGGGGGCTGGGGAGCAGTACTTC
clone_size: NA
d_call: TRBD1
v_call: TRBV27
j_call: TRBJ2-7

cdr3_aa: CASSLGGGVINYGYTF
cdr3_nt: TGTGCCAGCAGCTTAGGGGGAGGAGTGATTAACTATGGCTACACCTTC
clone_size: NA
d_call: NA
v_call: TRBV7-9
j_call: TRBJ1-2

cdr3_aa: CASKASNQPQHF
cdr3_nt: TGTGCCAGCAAGGCCAGTAATCAGCCCCAGCATTTT
clone_size: NA
d_call: NA
v_call: TRBV2
j_call: TRBJ1-5

cdr3_aa: CASSQTEGTSENYEQYF
cdr3_nt: TGCGCCAGCAGCCAAACAGAAGGGACTAGCGAGAACTACGAGCAGTACTTC
clone_size: once
d_call: TRBD2
v_call: TRBV4-1
j_call: TRBJ2-7

cdr3_aa: CASSPGGQGAYQPQHF
cdr3_nt: TGTGCCAGCTCACCAGGTGGACAGGGGGCATATCAGCCCCAGCATTTT
clone_size: few
d_call: TRBD1
v_call: TRBV18
j_call: TRBJ1-5

cdr3_aa: CASSDRDSGTIYF
cdr3_nt: TGTGCCAGCAGCGACAGGGATAGTGGCACCATATATTTT
clone_size: NA
d_call: TRBD1
v_call: TRBV6-5
j_call: TRBJ1-3

cdr3_aa: CASSILPGQGNGEQYF
cdr3_nt: TGTGCCAGTAGTATCCTACCGGGACAGGGGAATGGCGAGCAGTACTTC
clone_size: NA
d_call: TRBD1
v_call: TRBV19
j_call: TRBJ2-7

cdr3_aa: CAISDWDRGSYEQYF
cdr3_nt: TGTGCCATCAGTGACTGGGACAGGGGTTCCTACGAGCAGTACTTC
clone_size: NA
d_call: TRBD1
v_call: TRBV10-3
j_call: TRBJ2-7

cdr3_aa: CASSSRTSGSAGELFF
cdr3_nt: TGCGCCAGCAGCTCCAGGACTAGCGGGAGCGCCGGGGAGCTGTTTTTT
clone_size: NA
d_call: TRBD2
v_call: TRBV4-3
j_call: TRBJ2-2

cdr3_aa: CASSLSAGTFQETQYF
cdr3_nt: TGTGCCAGCAGCTTATCAGCGGGGACGTTTCAGGAGACCCAGTACTTC
clone_size: NA
d_call: TRBD2
v_call: TRBV7-2
j_call: TRBJ2-5

cdr3_aa: CASRAGGSTEAFF
cdr3_nt: TGTGCCAGCAGGGCAGGGGGCAGCACTGAAGCTTTCTTT
clone_size: few
d_call: TRBD1
v_call: TRBV2
j_call: TRBJ1-1

cdr3_aa: CASSQGLAGATDTQYF
cdr3_nt: TGCGCCAGCAGCCAAGGACTAGCGGGAGCCACAGATACGCAGTATTTT
clone_size: NA
d_call: TRBD2
v_call: TRBV4-1
j_call: TRBJ2-3

cdr3_aa: CASSTGTGSTDTQYF
cdr3_nt: TGTGCCAGCAGTACCGGGACAGGGAGCACAGATACGCAGTATTTT
clone_size: NA
d_call: TRBD1
v_call: TRBV6-1
j_call: TRBJ2-3

cdr3_aa: CASSDRKRQYF
cdr3_nt: TGCGCCAGCAGTGACAGAAAGAGGCAGTACTTC
clone_size: NA
d_call: NA
v_call: TRBV10-1
j_call: TRBJ2-7

cdr3_aa: CASSENRTVPNTEAFF
cdr3_nt: TGTGCCAGCAGCGAAAACCGAACAGTACCGAACACTGAAGCTTTCTTT
clone_size: NA
d_call: NA
v_call: TRBV21-1
j_call: TRBJ1-1